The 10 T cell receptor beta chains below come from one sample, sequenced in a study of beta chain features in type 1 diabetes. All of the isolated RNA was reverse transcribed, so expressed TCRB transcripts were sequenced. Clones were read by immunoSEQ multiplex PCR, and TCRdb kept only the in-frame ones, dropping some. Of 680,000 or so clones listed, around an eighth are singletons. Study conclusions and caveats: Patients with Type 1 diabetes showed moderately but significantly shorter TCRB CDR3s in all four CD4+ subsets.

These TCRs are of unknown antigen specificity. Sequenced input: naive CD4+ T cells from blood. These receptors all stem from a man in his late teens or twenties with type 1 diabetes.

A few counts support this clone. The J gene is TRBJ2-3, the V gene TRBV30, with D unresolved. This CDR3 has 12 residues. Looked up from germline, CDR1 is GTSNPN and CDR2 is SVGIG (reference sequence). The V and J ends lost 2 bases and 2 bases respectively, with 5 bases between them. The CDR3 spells CAWSPTTDTQYF. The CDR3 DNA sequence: TGTGCCTGGAGTCCCACCACAGATACGCAGTATTTT.

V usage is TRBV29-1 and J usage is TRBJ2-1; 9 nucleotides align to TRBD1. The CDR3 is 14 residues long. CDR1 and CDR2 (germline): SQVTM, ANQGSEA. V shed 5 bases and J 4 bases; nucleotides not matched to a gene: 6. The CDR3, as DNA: TGCAGCGTTCGGGACAGGGCCGGGTACAATGAGCAGTTCTTC. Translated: CSVRDRAGYNEQFF.

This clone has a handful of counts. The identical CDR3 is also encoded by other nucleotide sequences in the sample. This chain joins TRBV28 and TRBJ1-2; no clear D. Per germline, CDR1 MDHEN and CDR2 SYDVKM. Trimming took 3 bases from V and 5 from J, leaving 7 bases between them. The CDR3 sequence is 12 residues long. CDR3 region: CASSLTDYGYTF. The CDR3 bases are TGTGCCAGCAGTTTGACGGATTATGGCTACACCTTC.

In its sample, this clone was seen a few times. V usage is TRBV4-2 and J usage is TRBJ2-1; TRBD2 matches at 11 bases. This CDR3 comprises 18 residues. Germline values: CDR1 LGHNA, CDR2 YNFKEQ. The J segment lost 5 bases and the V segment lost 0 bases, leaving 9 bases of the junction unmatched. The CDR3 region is CASSQDPLAGGPDNEQFF. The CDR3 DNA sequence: TGTGCCAGCAGCCAAGATCCGTTAGCGGGGGGGCCAGACAATGAGCAGTTCTTC.

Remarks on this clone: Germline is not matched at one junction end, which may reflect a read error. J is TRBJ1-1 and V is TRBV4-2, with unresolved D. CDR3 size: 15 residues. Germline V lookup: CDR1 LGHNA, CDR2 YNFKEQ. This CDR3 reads CASGQVGFQPSEAFF. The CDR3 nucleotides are TGTGCCAGCGGCCAAGTGGGTTTTCAGCCCTCTGAAGCTTTCTTT.

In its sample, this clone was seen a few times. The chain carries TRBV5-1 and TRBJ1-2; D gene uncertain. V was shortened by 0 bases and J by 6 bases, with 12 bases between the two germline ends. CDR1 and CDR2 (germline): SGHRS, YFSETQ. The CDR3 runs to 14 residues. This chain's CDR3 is CASSLGRVSDGYTF. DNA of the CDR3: TGCGCCAGCAGCTTGGGACGGGTTTCGGATGGCTACACCTTC.

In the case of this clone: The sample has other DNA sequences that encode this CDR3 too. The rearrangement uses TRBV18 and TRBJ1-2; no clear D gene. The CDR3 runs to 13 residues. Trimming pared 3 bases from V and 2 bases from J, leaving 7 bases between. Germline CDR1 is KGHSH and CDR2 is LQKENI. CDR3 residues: CASSPGGNYGYTF. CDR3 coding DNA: TGTGCCAGCTCACCTGGCGGGAACTATGGCTACACCTTC.

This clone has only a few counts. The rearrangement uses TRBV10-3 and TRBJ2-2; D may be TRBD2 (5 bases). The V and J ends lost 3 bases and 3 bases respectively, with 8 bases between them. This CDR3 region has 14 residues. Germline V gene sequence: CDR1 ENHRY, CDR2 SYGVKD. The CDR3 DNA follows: TGTGCCATCAGTGAATTGGAGGACACCGGGGAGCTGTTTTTT. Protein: CAISELEDTGELFF.

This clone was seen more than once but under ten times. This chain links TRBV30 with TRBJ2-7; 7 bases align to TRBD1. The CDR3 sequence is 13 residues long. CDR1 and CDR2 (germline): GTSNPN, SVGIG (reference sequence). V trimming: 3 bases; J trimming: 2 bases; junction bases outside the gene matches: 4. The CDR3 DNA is TGTGCCTGGAGCGCACAGGGGACCTACGAGCAGTACTTC. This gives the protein CAWSAQGTYEQYF.

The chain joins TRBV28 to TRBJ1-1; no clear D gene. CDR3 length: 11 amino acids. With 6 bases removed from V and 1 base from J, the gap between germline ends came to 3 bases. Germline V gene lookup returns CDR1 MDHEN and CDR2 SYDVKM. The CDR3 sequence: CASRWNTEAFF. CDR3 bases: TGTGCCAGCAGGTGGAACACTGAAGCTTTCTTT.